The source of this T cell receptor (beta chain) is a study of naive and memory T cell subsets. The study's findings and limits: The power law exponent of TCR abundance differed between naive and memory cells.

This clonotype was seen at least ten times. Its antigen is currently unknown. Sequential positive selection took CD4 T cells first, then CD8 T cells. Cells stained for CD3, CD4, CD8, CD45RA and CD27 were sorted into four subsets. An equimolar mix of two oligonucleotides served as the beta constant-region primer for TRBC1 and TRBC2. Ligated cDNA was amplified by four rounds of PCR with nested alpha and beta constant-region primers and SP2. TCRdb re-called the UMI-ligation and nested PCR reads through MiXCR, storing one row per CDR3 protein. Counted here are 84,000 or so distinct CDR3 sequences, about 6.5% occurring once; the ten biggest clones make up roughly 1.5%. The sequence was collected from a human donor in good health. Source material: central memory CD4+ T cells from blood.

CDR3 amino acids: CASRYRAGGPYEQYF. The CDR3 DNA reads TGTGCCAGCCGTTATAGGGCGGGAGGGCCGTACGAGCAGTACTTC. The chain employs TRBV12-3 or TRBV12-4 and TRBJ2-7; 9 nucleotides match TRBD2. The junction had 12 bases not matched to a gene; V was cut back by 8 bases and J by 4 bases. The CDR3 is 15 amino acids.